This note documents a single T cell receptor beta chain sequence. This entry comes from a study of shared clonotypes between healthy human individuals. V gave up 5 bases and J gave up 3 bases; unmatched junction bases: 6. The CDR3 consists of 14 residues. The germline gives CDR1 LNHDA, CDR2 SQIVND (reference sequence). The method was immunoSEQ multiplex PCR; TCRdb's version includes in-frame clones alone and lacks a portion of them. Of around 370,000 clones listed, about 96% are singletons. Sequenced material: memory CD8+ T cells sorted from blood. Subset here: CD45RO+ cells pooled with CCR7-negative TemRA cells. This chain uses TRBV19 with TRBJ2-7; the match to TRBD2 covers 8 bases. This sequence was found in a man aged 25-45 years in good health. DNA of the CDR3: TGTGCCAGTAGTTTGGTAGCGGGAAGCTACGAGCAGTACTTC. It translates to CASSLVAGSYEQYF.